These 17 T cell receptor beta chains came from one sample sequenced in a study of cytomegalovirus exposure and HLA in healthy donors. Primers: 60 Vbeta forward and 13 Jbeta reverse. Some clones are missing from TCRdb's copy, which holds only in-frame ones; the method was immunoSEQ multiplex PCR. The repertoire holds hundreds of thousands of clones, around four fifths seen once, with roughly 0.71% in the top ten. Sequenced material: PBMCs. All receptors derive from a boy between 2 and 10 years old in good health and CMV-seronegative.

The table lists this clone with a few counts. V and J are TRBV5-1 and TRBJ2-7, with D perhaps matching TRBD2 (5 bases). CDR3 length: 15 amino acids. The V end was cut by 1 base, the J end by 6 bases, with 17 bases between. Per germline, CDR1 SGHRS and CDR2 YFSETQ. The CDR3 DNA follows: TGCGCCAGCAGCTTGTGGCCTCGAGGGTTGGGCGAGCAGTACTTC. Residues: CASSLWPRGLGEQYF.

This clone has only a few counts. This chain uses TRBV7-6 with TRBJ1-1; D uncertain. Trimming took off 5 bases at V and 4 bases at J, with 17 bases between the two ends. This CDR3 is built from 15 residues. The germline CDR1 and CDR2 sequences are SGHVS and FNYEAQ. CDR3 sequence reads: CASSQPEYEGTEAFF. DNA for the CDR3: TGTGCCAGCAGCCAACCCGAGTATGAGGGCACTGAAGCTTTCTTT.

This clone has only a few counts. The rearrangement links TRBV6-7 to TRBJ2-7, with D unresolved. TRBV6-7 is an ORF for which the function is uncertain. V lost 2 bases, J lost 5 bases, and 7 bases lay in between. The CDR3 loop spans 12 amino acids. The CDR3 nucleotides are TGTGCCAGCAGTTACCAGGTCCACGAGCAGTACTTC. Its translation: CASSYQVHEQYF.

This chain links TRBV27 with TRBJ2-7; 8 bases align to TRBD1. Germline-derived CDR1 and CDR2 are MNHEY and SMNVEV (reference sequence). The trim removed 5 bases at V and 3 bases at J, leaving 18 bases unmatched. The CDR3 is 18 residues long. CDR3: CASSPPGQVWGSSYEQYF. The CDR3 bases are TGTGCCAGCAGTCCGCCGGGACAGGTGTGGGGGAGTAGCTACGAGCAGTACTTC.

The rearrangement uses TRBV29-1 and TRBJ2-3, with a weak D call TRBD2 (6 bases). Germline values: CDR1 SQVTM, CDR2 ANQGSEA. Trimming removed 3 bases at V and 1 base at J, with 14 bases between. This CDR3 has 15 residues. CDR3 region: CSVESPGAGTDTQYF. Written as DNA, the CDR3 is TGCAGCGTTGAGTCGCCGGGAGCCGGCACAGATACGCAGTATTTT.

The DNA of the CDR3 is TGTGCCAGCAGCAACCGGGACAGTCACATTACCTACGAGCAGTACTTC. Its translation is CASSNRDSHITYEQYF. The genes are TRBV9 and TRBJ2-7; 7 bases map to TRBD1. From germline, CDR1 is SGDLS and CDR2 YYNGEE. V dropped 4 bases and J dropped 2; count of bases not matched to a gene: 12. This CDR3 comprises 16 residues.

V and J are TRBV4-1 and TRBJ1-1; no clear D. Germline assignment: CDR1 MGHRA and CDR2 YSYEKL. The CDR3 runs 15 residues. V gave up 3 bases and J gave up 3 bases, with 14 bases separating them. The CDR3 sequence: CASSHFRGDHTEAFF. The DNA for the CDR3 is TGCGCCAGCAGCCACTTTCGGGGAGACCACACTGAAGCTTTCTTT.

This chain joins TRBV27 and TRBJ1-5; D unclear. The ends were cut back, 5 bases at V and 7 bases at J, with 12 bases in the middle. CDR3 length: 13 amino acids. The germline V gene has CDR1 MNHEY and CDR2 SMNVEV (reference sequence). The DNA of the CDR3 is TGTGCCAGCAGTCCAACTAGCGGACAGCCCCAGCATTTT. Translation gives CASSPTSGQPQHF.

The chain employs TRBV7-9 and TRBJ2-4; D perhaps matches TRBD1 (5 bases). V was trimmed by 5 bases and J by 6 bases, leaving 14 bases between them. The CDR3 has 14 residues. Looked up from germline, CDR1 is SEHNR and CDR2 is FQNEAQ (reference sequence). Written as DNA, the CDR3 is TGTGCCAGCAGCCCACCGCTGGACATAAACATTCAGTACTTC. Its translation is CASSPPLDINIQYF.

The chain carries TRBV5-1 and TRBJ2-5; a weak D match, TRBD2 (6 bases). Germline V gene lookup returns CDR1 SGHRS and CDR2 YFSETQ. This CDR3 is 17 amino acids long. V dropped 4 bases and J dropped 0 bases, with 19 bases sitting between them. CDR3 DNA sequence: TGCGCCAGCAGCCAACGCAGGAGCGGGCGAGACCAAGAGACCCAGTACTTC. Amino acid sequence: CASSQRRSGRDQETQYF.

CDR3 in DNA: TGTGCCAGCAGCTCCTCCATAATCACTCGGGAGACCCAGTACTTC. Its translation: CASSSSIITRETQYF. The rearrangement uses TRBV7-2 and TRBJ2-5; D not certain. Between the trimmed V and J ends, which lost 4 bases and 5 bases, there was a span of 17 bases. This CDR3 comprises 15 residues. Germline assignment: CDR1 SGHTA and CDR2 FQGNSA.

This rearrangement joins TRBV30 to TRBJ1-1; D gene unclear. Looked up from germline, CDR1 is GTSNPN and CDR2 is SVGIG (reference sequence). The CDR3 is 14 residues long. With 0 bases removed from V and 8 bases from J, the gap between germline ends came to 16 bases. The CDR3 DNA follows: TGTGCCTGGAGTGTGTTGCCTCGTCGAGGGGAAGCTTTCTTT. Encoded protein: CAWSVLPRRGEAFF.

The chain recombines TRBV30 with TRBJ1-1; D gene uncertain. V dropped 0 bases and J dropped 4 bases, with 9 bases sitting between them. CDR3 length: 13 residues. Germline-derived CDR1 and CDR2 are GTSNPN and SVGIG (reference sequence). The CDR3 protein is CAWSVEGGTEAFF. DNA of the CDR3: TGTGCCTGGAGTGTAGAGGGAGGCACTGAAGCTTTCTTT.

The table lists this clone with a count of one. The V and J genes are TRBV2 and TRBJ2-4; tentative D call: TRBD2 (6 bases). Trimming left V 5 bases short and J 0 bases short, with 14 bases between. This CDR3 has 16 residues. Germline values: CDR1 SNHLY, CDR2 FYNNEI. As DNA, the CDR3 is TGTGCCAGCAGTTGGGGTAGCGGTCTAGCCAAAAACATTCAGTACTTC. It is translated as CASSWGSGLAKNIQYF.

The V and J genes are TRBV27 and TRBJ2-7; 8 nucleotides match TRBD2. This CDR3 is 14 amino acids long. The V gene end was trimmed by 2 bases and the J gene end by 6 bases; junction bases not matched to a gene: 6. Per germline, CDR1 MNHEY and CDR2 SMNVEV (reference sequence). In DNA, the CDR3 is TGTGCCAGCAGTTTAACTGGACTAGCACGCGAGCAGTACTTC. The encoded protein is CASSLTGLAREQYF.

This clone was seen only a few times. At one end, the junction sequence differs from germline, possibly due to a read error. The rearrangement uses TRBV4-1 and TRBJ1-2, with unresolved D. The CDR3 consists of 13 residues. CDR1 MGHRA and CDR2 YSYEKL come from the germline V gene. CDR3: CASSQDSRERLHF. The CDR3 DNA is TGCGCCAGCAGCCAAGATAGCCGGGAAAGGCTTCACTTC.

This clone appeared once. The chain is built from TRBV6-1 and TRBJ1-2; D gene uncertain. The CDR3 spans 14 residues. Trimming removed 6 bases from V and 4 bases from J, with 15 bases in between. CDR1 and CDR2 (germline): MNHNS, SASEGT. The CDR3 spells CASSYNSFPYGYTF. In DNA form, the CDR3 reads TGTGCCAGCAGCTATAACTCCTTCCCCTATGGCTACACCTTC.